This TCR beta chain was recorded in a study of blood T cells in healthy people across ages. Study-wide findings and caveats: Older age went with lower TCR beta diversity per million T cells, in a roughly linear way.

Next came a second PCR, run for roughly 7 to 12 cycles, which used a sample-barcoded 5' primer along with a J-beta primer mix. TCRdb reprocessed the 5' RACE reads with MiXCR, giving one entry per CDR3 protein. The table has around 1,500,000 distinct CDR3 sequences, about 40% seen once. Regarding this clonotype: Antigen unknown.

This TCR was recovered from a woman aged 18-30 years in good health. The sample comprised blood.

The CDR3 sequence: CASTSDLLRNTIYF. CDR3 coding DNA: TGTGCCAGCACCTCCGACTTGTTACGAAACACCATATATTTT. The rearrangement joins TRBV6-5 to TRBJ1-3, with D unresolved. With 7 bases removed from V and 5 bases from J, the gap between germline ends came to 15 bases. The length of the CDR3 is 14 residues. Germline CDR1 is MNHEY and CDR2 is SVGAGI.